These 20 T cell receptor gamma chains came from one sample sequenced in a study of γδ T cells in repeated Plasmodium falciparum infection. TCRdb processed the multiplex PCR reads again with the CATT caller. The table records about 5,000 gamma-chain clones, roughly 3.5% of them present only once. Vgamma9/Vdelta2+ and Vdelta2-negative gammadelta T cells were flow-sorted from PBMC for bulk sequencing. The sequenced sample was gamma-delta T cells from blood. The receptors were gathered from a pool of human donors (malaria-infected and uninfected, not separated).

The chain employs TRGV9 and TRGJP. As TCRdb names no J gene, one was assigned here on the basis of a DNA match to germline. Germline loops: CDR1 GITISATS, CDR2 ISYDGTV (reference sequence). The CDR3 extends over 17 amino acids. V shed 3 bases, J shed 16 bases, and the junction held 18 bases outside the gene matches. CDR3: CALWEPQELGKKKIKVF. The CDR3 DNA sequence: TGTGCCTTGTGGGAGCCTCAAGAGTTGGGCAAAAAAAAAATCAAGGTATTT.

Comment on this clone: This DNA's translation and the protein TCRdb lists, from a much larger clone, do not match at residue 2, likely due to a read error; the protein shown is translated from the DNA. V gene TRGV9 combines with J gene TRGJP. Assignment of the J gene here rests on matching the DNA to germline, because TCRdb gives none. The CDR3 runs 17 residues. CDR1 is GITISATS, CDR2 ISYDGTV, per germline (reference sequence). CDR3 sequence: CTLWEVLGELGKKIKVF. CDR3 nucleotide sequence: TGTACCTTGTGGGAGGTGCTGGGAGAGTTGGGCAAAAAAATCAAGGTATTT.

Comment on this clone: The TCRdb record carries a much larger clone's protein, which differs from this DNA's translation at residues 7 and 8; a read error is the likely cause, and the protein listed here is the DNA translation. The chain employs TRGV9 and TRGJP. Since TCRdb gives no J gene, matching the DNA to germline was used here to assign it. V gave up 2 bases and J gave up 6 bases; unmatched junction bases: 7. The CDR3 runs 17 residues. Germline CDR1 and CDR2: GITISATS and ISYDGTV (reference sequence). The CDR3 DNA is TGTGCCTTGTGGGAGGCCCCGGGAGAGTTGGGCAAAAAAATCAAGGTATTT. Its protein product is CALWEAPGELGKKIKVF.

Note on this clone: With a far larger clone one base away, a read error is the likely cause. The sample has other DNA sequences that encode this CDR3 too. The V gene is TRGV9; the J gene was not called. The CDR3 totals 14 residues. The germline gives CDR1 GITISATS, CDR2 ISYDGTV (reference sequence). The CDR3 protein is CALWEVSDYYKKLF. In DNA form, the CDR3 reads TGTGCCTTGTGGGAGGTGTCCGATTATTATAAGAAACTCTTC.

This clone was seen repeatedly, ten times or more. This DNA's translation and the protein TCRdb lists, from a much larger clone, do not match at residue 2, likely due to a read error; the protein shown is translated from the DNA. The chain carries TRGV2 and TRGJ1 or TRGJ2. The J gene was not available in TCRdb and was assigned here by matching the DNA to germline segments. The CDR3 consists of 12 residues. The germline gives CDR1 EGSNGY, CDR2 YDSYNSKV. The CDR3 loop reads CTTWLDYYKKLF. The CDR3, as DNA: TGTACCACCTGGTTAGATTATTATAAGAAACTCTTT.

In DNA, the CDR3 is TGTGCCACCTGGGACAGAAGATTTAGGAAACTCTTT. As protein: CATWDRRFRKLF. V gene TRGV3 combines with J gene TRGJ1 or TRGJ2. Because TCRdb records no J gene, it was assigned here through a match of the DNA to germline. The CDR3 length is 12 residues. J gave up 12 bases and V 1 base, and 9 bases lay outside the gene matches. Germline CDR1 reads VTNTFY; CDR2 reads YDVSTARD (reference sequence).

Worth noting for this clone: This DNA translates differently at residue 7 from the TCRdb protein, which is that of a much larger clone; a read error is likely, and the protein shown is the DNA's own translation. CDR3 nucleotide sequence: TGTGCCTTGTGGGAGGTGACGTTGGGCAAAAAAATCAAGGTATTT. This encodes CALWEVTLGKKIKVF. The genes are TRGV9 and TRGJP. This CDR3 comprises 15 residues. Germline V gene sequence: CDR1 GITISATS, CDR2 ISYDGTV (reference sequence). V shed 0 bases and J 9 bases; nucleotides not matched to a gene: 2.

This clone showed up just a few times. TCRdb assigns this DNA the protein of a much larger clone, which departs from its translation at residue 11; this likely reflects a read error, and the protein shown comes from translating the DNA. The CDR3 nucleotides read TGTGCCTTGTGGGAGGAGTGGGAGTTGGGCAGAAAAATCAAGGTATTT. This gives the protein CALWEEWELGRKIKVF. The chain carries TRGV9 and TRGJP. TCRdb records no J gene; here it was assigned by comparing the DNA to germline. CDR1 GITISATS and CDR2 ISYDGTV come from the germline V gene (reference sequence). The CDR3 has 16 amino acids.

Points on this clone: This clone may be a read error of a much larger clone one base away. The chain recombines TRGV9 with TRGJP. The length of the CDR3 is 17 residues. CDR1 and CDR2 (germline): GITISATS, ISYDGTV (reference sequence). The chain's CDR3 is CALWEVAKELGKKIKVF. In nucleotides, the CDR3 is TGTGCCTTGTGGGAGGTAGCAAAAGAATTGGGCAAAAAAATCAAGGTATTT.

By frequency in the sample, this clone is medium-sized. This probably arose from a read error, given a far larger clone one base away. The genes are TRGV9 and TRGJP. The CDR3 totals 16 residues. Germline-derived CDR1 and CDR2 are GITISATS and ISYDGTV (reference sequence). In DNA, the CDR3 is TGTGCCTTGTGGGAACCACAAGAGTTGGGCAAAAGAATCAAGGTATTT. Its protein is CALWEPQELGKRIKVF.

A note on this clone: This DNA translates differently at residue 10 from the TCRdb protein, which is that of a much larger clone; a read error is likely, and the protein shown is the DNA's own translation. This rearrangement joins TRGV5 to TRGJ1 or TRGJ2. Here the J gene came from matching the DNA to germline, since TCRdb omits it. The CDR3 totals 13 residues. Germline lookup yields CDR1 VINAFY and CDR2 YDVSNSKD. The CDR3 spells CATWDRSNYEKLF. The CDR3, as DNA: TGTGCCACCTGGGACAGGTCTAATTATGAGAAACTCTTT.

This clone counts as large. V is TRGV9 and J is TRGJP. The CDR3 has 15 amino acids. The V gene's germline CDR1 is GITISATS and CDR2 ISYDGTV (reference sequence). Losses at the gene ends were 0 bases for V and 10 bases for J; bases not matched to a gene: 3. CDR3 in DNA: TGTGCCTTGTGGGAGGTGCATTTGGGCAAAAAAATCAAGGTATTT. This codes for CALWEVHLGKKIKVF.

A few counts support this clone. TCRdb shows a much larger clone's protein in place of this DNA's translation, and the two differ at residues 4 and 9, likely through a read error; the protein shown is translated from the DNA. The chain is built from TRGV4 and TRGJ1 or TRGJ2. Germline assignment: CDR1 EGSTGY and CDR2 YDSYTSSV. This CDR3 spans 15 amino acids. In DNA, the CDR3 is TGTGCCACCCGGGATGGAAGCTTAGGTTATTATAAGAAACTCTTT. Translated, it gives CATRDGSLGYYKKLF.

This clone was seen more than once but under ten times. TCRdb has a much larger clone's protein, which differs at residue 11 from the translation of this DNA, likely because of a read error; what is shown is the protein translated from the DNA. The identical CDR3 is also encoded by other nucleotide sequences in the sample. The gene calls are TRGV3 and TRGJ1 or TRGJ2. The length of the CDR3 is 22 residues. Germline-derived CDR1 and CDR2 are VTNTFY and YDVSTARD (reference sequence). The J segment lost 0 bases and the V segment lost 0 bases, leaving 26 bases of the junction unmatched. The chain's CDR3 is CATWDRRLVRAPTISNYYKKLF. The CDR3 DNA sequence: TGTGCCACCTGGGACAGGCGTTTAGTAAGGGCGCCCACCATTTCGAATTATTATAAGAAACTCTTT.

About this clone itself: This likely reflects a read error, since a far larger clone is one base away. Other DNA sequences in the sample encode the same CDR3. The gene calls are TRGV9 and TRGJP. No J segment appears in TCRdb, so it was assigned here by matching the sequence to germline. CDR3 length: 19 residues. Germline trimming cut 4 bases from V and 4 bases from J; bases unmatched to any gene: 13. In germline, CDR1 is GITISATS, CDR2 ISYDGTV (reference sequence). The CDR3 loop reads CALWETARPQELGKKIKVF. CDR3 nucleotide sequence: TGTGCCTTGTGGGAAACGGCTCGTCCCCAAGAGTTGGGCAAAAAAATCAAGGTATTT.

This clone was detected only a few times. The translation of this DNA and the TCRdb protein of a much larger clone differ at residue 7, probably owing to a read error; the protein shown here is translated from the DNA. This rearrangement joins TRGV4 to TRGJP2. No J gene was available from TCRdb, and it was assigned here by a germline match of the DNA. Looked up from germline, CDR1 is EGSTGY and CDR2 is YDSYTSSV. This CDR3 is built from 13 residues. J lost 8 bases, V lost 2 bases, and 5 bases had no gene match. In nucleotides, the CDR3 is TGTGCCACCTGGGATGCTAGAGATTGGATCAAGACGTTT. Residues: CATWDARDWIKTF.

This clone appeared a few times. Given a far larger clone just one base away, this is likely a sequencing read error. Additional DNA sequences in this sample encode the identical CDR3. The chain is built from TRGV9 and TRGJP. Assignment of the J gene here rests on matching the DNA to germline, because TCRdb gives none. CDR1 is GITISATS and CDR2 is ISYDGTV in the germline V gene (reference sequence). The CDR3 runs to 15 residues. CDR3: CALWNPALGKKIKVF. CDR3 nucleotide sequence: TGTGCCCTGTGGAACCCCGCGTTGGGCAAAAAAATCAAGGTATTT.

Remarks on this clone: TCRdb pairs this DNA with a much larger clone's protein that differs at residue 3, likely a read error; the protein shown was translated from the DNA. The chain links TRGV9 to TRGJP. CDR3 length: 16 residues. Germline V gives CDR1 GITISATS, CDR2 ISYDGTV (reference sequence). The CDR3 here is CASWQGGELGKKIKVF. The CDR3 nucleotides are TGTGCCTCGTGGCAAGGAGGAGAGTTGGGCAAAAAAATCAAGGTATTT.

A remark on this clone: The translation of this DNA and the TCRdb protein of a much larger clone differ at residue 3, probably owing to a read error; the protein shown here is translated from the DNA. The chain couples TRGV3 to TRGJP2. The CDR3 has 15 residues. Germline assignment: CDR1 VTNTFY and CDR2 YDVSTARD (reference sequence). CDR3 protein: CAPWPTHSSDWIKTF. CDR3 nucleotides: TGTGCCCCCTGGCCCACCCATAGTAGTGATTGGATCAAGACGTTT.

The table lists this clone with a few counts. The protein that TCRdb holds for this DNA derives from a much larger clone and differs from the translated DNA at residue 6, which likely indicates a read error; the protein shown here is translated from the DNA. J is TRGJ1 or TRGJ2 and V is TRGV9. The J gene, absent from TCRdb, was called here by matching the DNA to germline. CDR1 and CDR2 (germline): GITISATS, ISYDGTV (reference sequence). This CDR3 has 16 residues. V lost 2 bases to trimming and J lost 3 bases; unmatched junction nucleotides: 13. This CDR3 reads CALWEAEAHPYYKKLF. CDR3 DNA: TGTGCCTTGTGGGAGGCCGAGGCCCATCCTTATTATAAGAAACTCTTT.